A selection of T cell receptor beta chains follows, all from one sample in a study of monozygotic twins with inflammatory bowel disease. TCRdb reprocessed the 5' RACE reads and reports one entry per CDR3 protein, with no DNA. The table for this sample gives around 190,000 distinct CDR3 sequences. Sample: blood. These receptors all come from a human donor with ulcerative colitis or Crohn's disease, or a healthy co-twin of an affected twin (not recorded which). CDR3s include the opening cysteine and the closing phenylalanine or tryptophan.

J gene: TRBJ1-2
V gene: TRBV25-1
CDR3 protein: CASSGPFYGYTF

J gene: TRBJ1-2
V gene: TRBV5-5
CDR3 protein: CASSLTSTGGAGYGYTF

J gene: TRBJ2-7
V gene: TRBV5-1
CDR3 protein: CASSLRVGGPTYEQYF

J gene: TRBJ2-1
V gene: TRBV5-5
CDR3 protein: CASSLLHPSSYNEQFF

J gene: TRBJ2-5
V gene: TRBV9
CDR3 protein: CASSVISSQETQYF

J gene: TRBJ2-7
V gene: TRBV5-6
CDR3 protein: CASSLGQYTYEQYF

J gene: TRBJ2-3
V gene: TRBV11-3
CDR3 protein: CASSLGLAPDTQYF

J gene: TRBJ2-1
V gene: TRBV5-1
CDR3 protein: CASSLTVLTGNEQFF

J gene: TRBJ1-4
V gene: TRBV5-6
CDR3 protein: CASSLARGPTNEKLFF

J gene: TRBJ2-5
V gene: TRBV20-1
CDR3 protein: CSARDMKERKTQYF

J gene: TRBJ1-1
V gene: TRBV7-9
CDR3 protein: CASSLDSRTEAFF

J gene: TRBJ2-5
V gene: TRBV20-1
CDR3 protein: CSAVGRGQWETQYF

J gene: TRBJ1-2
V gene: TRBV12-3/TRBV12-4
CDR3 protein: CASSLALLGYTF

J gene: TRBJ2-7
V gene: TRBV10-3
CDR3 protein: CAISDRPTGKYEQYF

J gene: TRBJ1-6
V gene: TRBV20-1
CDR3 protein: CSASTFLGGLGNSPLHF

J gene: TRBJ2-1
V gene: TRBV3-1
CDR3 protein: CASSQSSPNEQFF

J gene: TRBJ2-2
V gene: TRBV12-3/TRBV12-4
CDR3 protein: CASSLRRTGGELFF

J gene: TRBJ1-6
V gene: TRBV6-1
CDR3 protein: CASSWGGQGTSPLHF

J gene: TRBJ2-1
V gene: TRBV5-1
CDR3 protein: CASCVAGQLNNEQFF

J gene: TRBJ1-4
V gene: TRBV20-1
CDR3 protein: CSARDVGEKLFF

J gene: TRBJ1-6
V gene: TRBV27
CDR3 protein: CASSSDRSSGSPLHF

J gene: TRBJ2-3
V gene: TRBV6-1
CDR3 protein: CASSEYPTSGVPDTQYF

J gene: TRBJ2-7
V gene: TRBV5-1
CDR3 protein: CASSLENRSPDEQYF

J gene: TRBJ2-3
V gene: TRBV20-1
CDR3 protein: CSAPTSGSTDTQYF

J gene: TRBJ2-1
V gene: TRBV5-1
CDR3 protein: CASSSRVLGEEQFF